This entry describes one T cell receptor beta chain. Its cognate antigen is unknown. The record originates from a study of shared clonotypes between healthy human individuals. Study in general: The plates for each donor numbered three CD4 naive, three CD4 memory, two CD8 naive and one CD8 memory.

Replicate PCRs run on sorted subsets employed around 200 ng DNA, around 31,000 T cell genomes. Clones were read by immunoSEQ multiplex PCR, and TCRdb kept only the in-frame ones, dropping some. The sample yields under 1,100,000 clones, about 80% seen once. Points from the study as a whole: About 5% of naive CD4 clonotypes were shared across four donors. Clonotypes which were not shared had lower generation probabilities than clonotypes that all four donors shared.

The V and J ends lost 2 bases and 5 bases respectively, with 16 bases between them. CDR1 and CDR2 from the germline V gene are SGHRS and YFSETQ. The CDR3 length is 15 residues. The sample consisted of memory CD4+ T cells sorted from blood. Subset noted: CD45RA-negative fraction. This clonotype was sampled from a young man in good health. The V call is TRBV5-1, the J call TRBJ2-5, with D unclear. In DNA form, the CDR3 reads TGCGCCAGCAGCTTACAAGGACGGAGTAGGGAGACCCAGTACTTC. This translates into CASSLQGRSRETQYF.